This T cell receptor beta chain comes out of a study of Graves' ophthalmopathy and Graves' hyperthyroidism. CDR1 and CDR2 from the germline V gene are ENHRY and SYGVKD. After removal of 0 bases from V and 11 bases from J, the junction contained 8 bases not matched to a gene. The CDR3 spans 15 residues. As the template, RNA transcripts were used to amplify TCR beta CDR3 regions. An initial RT-PCR round employing HTBI primers preceded a second-round multiplex PCR. TCRdb re-derived calls from the multiplex PCR reads in MiXCR, one entry per CDR3 protein. The profile covers approximately 640,000 distinct CDR3 sequences, with roughly two fifths appearing a single time and over 2.5% taken by the ten largest.

The sequence came from an adult man with Graves' ophthalmopathy. Sequencing was carried out using peripheral blood. The V call is TRBV10-3, the J call TRBJ1-5, with 9 bases aligning to TRBD1. CDR3 loop: CAISESTGGHGAQHF. The CDR3, as DNA: TGTGCCATCAGTGAGTCGACAGGGGGACATGGGGCCCAGCATTTT.